This T cell receptor beta chain appears in the sequencing data of a study of patients and donors after allogeneic stem cell transplantation (dated by TCRdb to 2018 to 2020). Library preparation employed RT-PCR. Sequencing used a NextSeq 550. TCRdb cleaned the public reads at Q25 with fastp, built clones with MiXCR and kept in-frame beta chains. Every distinct CDR3 protein forms one entry, paired with its most common genes and DNA. The sample table holds approximately 430,000 distinct CDR3 sequences, of which 16% were seen once. The ten top clones hold around 7.2% of the sample. From the germline V gene, CDR1 is LGHNA and CDR2 is YNFKEQ. V loses 10 bases, J loses 6 bases, and the germline ends lie 19 bases apart. The CDR3, from cysteine to phenylalanine, totals 14 residues. CDR3 DNA is the only sequence kept; it has 42 bases, read in frame from the first base. This clonotype was recorded at least ten times. Its antigen remains unidentified. No base qualities exist here, and no much larger clone lies one base off it.

Recombination connected TRBV4-2 to TRBJ2-1; TRBD2 is perhaps the D gene, given 7 matching bases. The sequenced material came from blood, either unsorted or a sorted T cell fraction (not recorded which). The clonotype comes from a human donor who was either an allogeneic HSCT recipient or a stem cell or donor lymphocyte infusion donor (not recorded which). It is not recorded whose cells these are; they may come from a transplant donor. CDR3 sequence: CATDPGGLSNEQFF. The DNA sequence is given as TGTGCCACCGATCCGGGGGGCCTAAGCAATGAGCAGTTCTTC.